This TCR beta chain was sequenced in a study of cytomegalovirus exposure and HLA in healthy donors. Study overall: Samples from HLA-typed donors yielded about 80 million unique TCRs in an early data release. General study results and limits: Within the data, a cluster of highly shared sequence variants was likely a sequencing artifact. When a later analysis compared HLA-associated TCR beta chains with equally common others, the HLA-associated chains turned out to be more clonally expanded and to have lower generation probabilities.

It was with 60 Vbeta and 13 Jbeta primers that the PCR ran. Assay used: immunoSEQ multiplex PCR; TCRdb lists only in-frame clones, some missing. Of 90,000 to 150,000 clones in the sample, 81% are singletons; the top ten hold 1.5% to 2%. The CDR3 totals 14 residues. CDR1 and CDR2 (germline): SNHLY, FYNNEI. With V trimmed by 5 bases and J by 7 bases, 9 bases remained unmatched. To note about this clone: Antigen unknown.

The chain has TRBV2 and TRBJ1-2, with 8 bases lining up with TRBD1. Sequences were obtained from PBMCs. The clonotype was recovered from a man aged 35-49 years in good health and CMV-seronegative. CDR3 in DNA: TGTGCCAGCAGTCCAGGGGGCGCCGGGGGTGGCTACACCTTC. Translation gives CASSPGGAGGGYTF.